This TCR beta chain was captured in a study of blood T cell repertoires in COVID-19. Study as a whole: Material from acute and convalescent COVID-19 was sourced from the United States, Italy and Spain.

Sequencing used immunoSEQ multiplex PCR; TCRdb keeps in-frame clones, though not all of them. The sample records over 250,000 clones, roughly 86% being singletons. This CDR3 contains 18 residues. The receptor's source is a woman in her twenties or thirties who had recovered from COVID-19. The V call is TRBV21-1, the J call TRBJ2-5; TRBD1 reflects the table's D call only, with no check against the DNA. TRBV21-1 is given as a pseudogene. Sequencing was done on a sample of PBMCs or T cells enriched from blood (not recorded which). CDR3 residues: CARMDRGLSDPLQETQYF. The CDR3, as DNA: TGTGCCAGAATGGACAGGGGGCTGAGTGACCCCCTTCAAGAGACCCAGTACTTC.